Listed below are T cell receptor beta chains from one sample, sequenced in a study of blood T cells in healthy people across ages. MiXCR was run by TCRdb on the 5' RACE reads, yielding one entry per CDR3 protein. Of around 1,000,000 distinct CDR3 sequences detected, 35% to 45% appear once; the ten largest clones hold over 10%. The sample consisted of blood. These receptors came from a man between 18 and 29 years old in good health. The CDR3 runs from the conserved cysteine through the conserved F or W.

CDR3	V	J
CASSRGLAGGISYNEQFF	TRBV4-3	TRBJ2-1
CATSDSGTSNQPQHF	TRBV24-1	TRBJ1-5
CASSPAGEGYGYTF	TRBV27	TRBJ1-2
CASSQDLALGGNSPLHF	TRBV4-3	TRBJ1-6
CASSFRGRRGYTF	TRBV27	TRBJ1-2
CASSIARDRKNIQYF	TRBV19	TRBJ2-4
CASARGSAEAFF	TRBV12-3/TRBV12-4	TRBJ1-1
CSAREGRGSYNEQFF	TRBV20-1	TRBJ2-1
CASIGRLYEQYF	TRBV12-5	TRBJ2-7
CARAPLDQPQHF	TRBV6-7	TRBJ1-5
CASSYPKADYGYTF	TRBV6-6	TRBJ1-2
CASRHSGGNYEQYF	TRBV12-3/TRBV12-4	TRBJ2-7
CSASPGDTEAFF	TRBV20-1	TRBJ1-1
CASSLWGGQPQHF	TRBV27	TRBJ1-5
CASSGEGGGNSPLHF	TRBV9	TRBJ1-6
CASSPVPGDNEQFF	TRBV4-3	TRBJ2-1
CASRLGAASGNTIYF	TRBV28	TRBJ1-3
CASSLPGQGAGTF	TRBV12-3/TRBV12-4	TRBJ1-2
CASSVLGQGDEKLFF	TRBV2	TRBJ1-4
CASSQDDRGFGSSPLHF	TRBV4-3	TRBJ1-6
CASSQGSSYNEQYF	TRBV4-3	NA
CASSPLDSFNSPLHF	TRBV6-6	TRBJ1-6
CASSLEGGWKGTQYF	TRBV7-2	TRBJ2-3
CASRFLGTDGGELFF	TRBV27	TRBJ2-2
CASSRDSVTGELFF	TRBV4-2	TRBJ2-2
CATSRQDNEQFF	TRBV15	TRBJ2-1
CASSQTGLAKNIQYF	TRBV12-3/TRBV12-4	TRBJ2-4
CASTNRGSNTGELFF	TRBV12-3/TRBV12-4	TRBJ2-2
CSAMDPGQGSTGTQYF	TRBV20-1	TRBJ2-3
CASRTQVSDGYTF	TRBV6-2/TRBV6-3	TRBJ1-2
CASGSDLAPPSTDTQYF	TRBV11-2	TRBJ2-3
CASSSVRETNEKLFF	TRBV11-2	TRBJ1-4
CASSYSDGPQNEQFF	TRBV6-5	TRBJ2-1
CASSLLSSGTQYF	TRBV7-2	TRBJ2-3
CASSPPSIGALEAFF	TRBV6-5	TRBJ1-1
CASSPVGLAKNIQYF	TRBV7-2	TRBJ2-4
CSAGTGNYGYTF	TRBV20-1	TRBJ1-2
CASSQDRSELFF	TRBV25-1	TRBJ2-2
CASSSTGARGTEAFF	TRBV7-2	TRBJ1-1
CAVSESGVVTENNEQYF	TRBV10-3	TRBJ2-7
CASSNRREKPYGYTF	TRBV7-9	TRBJ1-2